A single sample gave rise to the 24 T cell receptor beta chains below, sequenced in a study of human T cells and chemical hapten exposure. The time point denotes: pre-sensitization, week 0. As for treatment: therapeutic diphenylcyclopropenone sensitization with weekly scalp DPC. The authors' total RNA extraction used unfractionated whole blood. TCRdb re-derived calls from the RACE reads in MiXCR, one entry per CDR3 protein. The table lists tens of thousands of distinct CDR3 sequences, 9% to 12% of them singletons. The starting material was whole blood, obtained in connection with sensitization to the hapten diphenylcyclopropenone (DPC). These TCRs come from a man aged 45-65 years with alopecia areata. Some clones in this sample may be carry-over from other donors' samples.

V gene TRBV27 combines with J gene TRBJ1-1, with a possible D match to TRBD1 (5 bases). V dropped 7 bases and J dropped 7 bases, with 10 bases sitting between them. The CDR3 consists of 11 residues. Germline CDR1 reads MNHEY; CDR2 reads SMNVEV (reference sequence). As DNA, the CDR3 is TGTGCCAGCATGAGGGGTATTGAAGCTTTCTTT. As protein: CASMRGIEAFF.

There are many counts of this clonotype. V usage is TRBV3-1 and J usage is TRBJ1-6; tentative D call: TRBD1 (5 bases). Germline V lookup: CDR1 LGHDT, CDR2 YNNKEL (reference sequence). With 6 bases removed from V and 8 bases from J, the gap between germline ends came to 8 bases. The CDR3 runs 12 residues. The CDR3 loop reads CASRGRHSPLHF. CDR3 sequence (DNA): TGTGCCAGCAGGGGGCGGCATTCACCCCTCCACTTT. Complete variable domain (other parts from reference TRBV3-1 and TRBJ1-6): DTAVSQTPKYLVTQMGNDKSIKCEQNLGHDTMYWYKQDSKKFLKIMFSYNNKELIINETVPNRFSPKSPDKAHLNLHINSLELGDSAVYFCASRGRHSPLHFGNGTRLTVT.

There are many counts of this clonotype. The J gene is TRBJ2-5, the V gene TRBV12-3 or TRBV12-4; D remains unclear. V lost 1 base and J 7 bases, leaving 10 bases between the germline ends. This CDR3 comprises 13 residues. The CDR3 sequence: CASSLGLKGTQYF. The DNA for the CDR3 is TGTGCCAGCAGTTTAGGGTTGAAGGGGACCCAGTACTTC.

By sample share, this clonotype is medium-sized. The chain couples TRBV11-2 to TRBJ2-7; no definite D call. This CDR3 comprises 11 residues. Germline V CDR1 and CDR2: SGHAT, FQNNGV. The V gene lost 1 base and the J gene lost 2 bases, with 0 bases spanning the gap. Here the CDR3 reads CASSLAYEQYF. Written as DNA, the CDR3 is TGTGCCAGCAGCTTAGCCTACGAGCAGTACTTC.

This clonotype has ten or more counts. This rearrangement joins TRBV29-1 to TRBJ2-7, with D perhaps matching TRBD1 or TRBD2 (5 bases each). V lost 1 base and J lost 2, with 6 bases in between. CDR3 length equals 12 residues. Germline-derived CDR1 and CDR2 are SQVTM and ANQGSEA. DNA for the CDR3: TGCAGCGTTGAAGGGGGGACCTACGAGCAGTACTTC. Amino acid sequence: CSVEGGTYEQYF.

This clonotype showed up many times. The rearrangement joins TRBV7-9 to TRBJ2-5, with D tentatively TRBD2 (5 bases). Germline assignment: CDR1 SEHNR and CDR2 FQNEAQ (reference sequence). V shed 3 bases and J shed 4 bases, with 9 bases lying between them. The CDR3 has 13 amino acids. This CDR3 reads CASSLRAGETQYF. The CDR3 DNA sequence: TGTGCCAGCAGCTTGAGGGCAGGAGAGACCCAGTACTTC.

This clonotype was recorded at least ten times. The chain joins TRBV29-1 to TRBJ2-3; D not resolved. Trimming cost V 4 bases and J 1 base, with 9 bases left between them. Germline V gives CDR1 SQVTM, CDR2 ANQGSEA. The CDR3 runs 13 residues. The CDR3 DNA reads TGCAGCGTTGTGGGGTCGGGCACAGATACGCAGTATTTT. Translated, it gives CSVVGSGTDTQYF.

The CDR3: CASRTGLNEKLFF. CDR3 sequence (DNA): TGTGCCAGCAGAACGGGGCTAAATGAAAAACTGTTTTTT. The J gene is TRBJ1-4, the V gene TRBV7-2; tentatively, D is TRBD1 (5 bases). In germline, CDR1 is SGHTA, CDR2 FQGNSA. V was trimmed by 6 bases and J by 5 bases, leaving 10 bases between them. CDR3 size: 13 residues. Filled out from reference TRBV7-2 and TRBJ1-4, the complete variable domain reads GAGVSQSPSNKVTEKGKDVELRCDPISGHTALYWYRQSLGQGLEFLIYFQGNSAPDKSGLPSDRFSAERTGGSVSTLTIQRTQQEDSAVYLCASRTGLNEKLFFGSGTQLSVL.

The V and J genes are TRBV19 and TRBJ1-4; the D gene is possibly TRBD1 (6 bases). Germline lookup yields CDR1 LNHDA and CDR2 SQIVND (reference sequence). Trimming took 2 bases from V and 8 from J, leaving 15 bases between them. The CDR3 sequence is 15 residues long. CDR3 amino acids: CASSISEAGEEKLFF. CDR3 coding DNA: TGTGCCAGTAGTATATCGGAGGCAGGGGAAGAAAAACTGTTTTTT.

This clonotype was observed a handful of times. CDR3 in amino acids: CASWTSGSNEQFF. As DNA, the CDR3 is TGCGCCAGCTGGACTAGCGGGAGCAATGAGCAGTTCTTC. This sequence joins TRBV4-1 and TRBJ2-1; 13 nucleotides align to TRBD2. Unmatched junction bases numbered 1, after V lost 8 bases and J lost 6 bases. Germline lookup yields CDR1 MGHRA and CDR2 YSYEKL. The CDR3 has 13 residues.

This clonotype was counted many times. CDR3 sequence (DNA): TGTGCCAGCAGTTTTCGGGGGAGGGAGACCCAGTACTTC. It translates to CASSFRGRETQYF. The V and J genes are TRBV12-3 or TRBV12-4 and TRBJ2-5, with TRBD2 as a possible D gene (6 bases). This CDR3 region has 13 residues. V was trimmed by 3 bases and J by 5 bases, leaving 10 bases between them.

There are many counts of this clonotype. V usage is TRBV6-1 and J usage is TRBJ2-7; no reliable D call. V lost 5 bases and J lost 0, with 8 bases in between. The CDR3 contains 13 residues. CDR1 and CDR2 (germline): MNHNS, SASEGT. CDR3 region: CASSIVGSYEQYF. The CDR3 region has the DNA TGTGCCAGCAGTATCGTGGGCTCCTACGAGCAGTACTTC.

This clonotype was detected only a few times. J is TRBJ2-7 and V is TRBV28; unclear D gene. V shed 3 bases and J shed 4 bases, with 16 bases lying between them. Germline-derived CDR1 and CDR2 are MDHEN and SYDVKM. This CDR3 comprises 15 residues. The CDR3, as DNA: TGTGCCAGCAGTTTTGAACCTGGTCGCCCGTACGAGCAGTACTTC. This encodes CASSFEPGRPYEQYF. Full variable domain (missing parts from reference TRBV28 and TRBJ2-7): DVKVTQSSRYLVKRTGEKVFLECVQDMDHENMFWYRQDPGLGLRLIYFSYDVKMKEKGDIPEGYSVSREKKERFSLILESASTNQTSMYLCASSFEPGRPYEQYFGPGTRLTVT.

This chain links TRBV29-1 with TRBJ2-2, with 9 bases lining up with TRBD2. The V gene's germline CDR1 is SQVTM and CDR2 ANQGSEA. V was pared by 3 bases and J by 6 bases, with 5 bases of the junction left unmatched. This CDR3 comprises 14 residues. The CDR3 coding sequence is TGCAGCGTTGAGGCGGGAGGGCCCCCCGGGGAGCTGTTTTTT. Translated: CSVEAGGPPGELFF.

Points on this clonotype: A much larger clonotype is one base distant, so this may be a read error. The V and J genes are TRBV12-5 and TRBJ2-7; D remains unclear. Germline lookup yields CDR1 LGHNT and CDR2 FRNRAP. The CDR3 has 11 residues. CDR3 residues: CASGLGYGQYF. CDR3 DNA: TGTGCTAGTGGTTTGGGCTACGGGCAGTACTTC. The full variable domain, in which reference TRBV12-5 and TRBJ2-7 provide the parts outside the CDR3, is DARVTQTPRHKVTEMGQEVTMRCQPILGHNTVFWYRQTMMQGLELLAYFRNRAPLDDSGMPKDRFSAEMPDATLATLKIQPSEPRDSAVYFCASGLGYGQYFGPGTRLTVT.

Only a few counts were recorded for this clonotype. The V call is TRBV10-3, the J call TRBJ2-7, with TRBD2 matching 15 bases. Germline trimming cut 4 bases from V and 6 bases from J; bases unmatched to any gene: 13. Germline lookup yields CDR1 ENHRY and CDR2 SYGVKD. This CDR3 is built from 18 residues. CDR3 DNA sequence: TGTGCCATCAGTGTATCGGGACTAGCGGGAGGATCGGGCGGCGAGCAGTACTTC. Amino acid sequence: CAISVSGLAGGSGGEQYF.

In this sample, this clonotype turned up a few times. The chain recombines TRBV11-2 with TRBJ2-7; D is unresolved. The germline CDR1 and CDR2 sequences are SGHAT and FQNNGV. This CDR3 is built from 13 residues. V was shortened by 2 bases and J by 2 bases, with 7 bases between the two germline ends. The CDR3: CASSLLFPYEQYF. CDR3 nucleotides: TGTGCCAGCAGCTTATTATTCCCCTACGAGCAGTACTTC. The whole variable domain, filled in from reference TRBV11-2 and TRBJ2-7, reads EAGVAQSPRYKIIEKRQSVAFWCNPISGHATLYWYQQILGQGPKLLIQFQNNGVVDDSQLPKDRFSAERLKGVDSTLKIQPAKLEDSAVYLCASSLLFPYEQYFGPGTRLTVT.

This clonotype was recorded many times. The rearrangement joins TRBV5-1 to TRBJ2-6; the D gene is possibly TRBD2 (5 bases). V lost 1 base and J 16 bases, leaving 24 bases between the germline ends. The germline V gene has CDR1 SGHRS and CDR2 YFSETQ. This CDR3 has 16 residues. The DNA of the CDR3 is TGCGCCAGCAGCTTGTTTCAGTTTGGAGAGGGTCCGGATCTGACTTTC. This sequence encodes CASSLFQFGEGPDLTF.

The chain is built from TRBV2 and TRBJ1-5; D is unclear. The CDR3 runs to 15 residues. Germline V gene data show CDR1 as SNHLY and CDR2 as FYNNEI. Trimming took off 6 bases at V and 11 bases at J, with 23 bases between the two ends. The chain's CDR3 is CASSVRQVGQFAQHF. The CDR3 nucleotides read TGTGCCAGCAGCGTTCGTCAGGTCGGCCAATTTGCCCAGCATTTT.

This clonotype was detected a few times. This sequence joins TRBV19 and TRBJ2-1; TRBD2 aligns across 12 bases. CDR3 length equals 16 residues. Germline CDR1 reads LNHDA; CDR2 reads SQIVND (reference sequence). The V and J ends lost 6 bases and 3 bases, in that order; junction bases with no gene match: 6. In DNA, the CDR3 is TGTGCCAGTAGCGGACTAGCGGGAATAGTCTACAATGAGCAGTTCTTC. It translates to CASSGLAGIVYNEQFF.

This clonotype occurred many times. V gene TRBV12-3 or TRBV12-4 combines with J gene TRBJ1-5; no definite D call. V lost 3 bases to trimming and J lost 2 bases, with 5 bases between them. The CDR3 extends over 13 amino acids. The CDR3 reads CASSFSGNQPQHF. CDR3 bases: TGTGCCAGCAGTTTCTCAGGCAATCAGCCCCAGCATTTT.

This clonotype was observed a few times. This rearrangement joins TRBV4-1 to TRBJ2-5; D ambiguous. V lost 2 bases and J lost 5, with 9 bases in between. Germline V gene sequence: CDR1 MGHRA, CDR2 YSYEKL. This CDR3 comprises 13 residues. The CDR3 region has the DNA TGCGCCAGCAGCCAACCTCAAGGGGAGACCCAGTACTTC. Translation gives CASSQPQGETQYF.

J is TRBJ1-2 and V is TRBV29-1, with 8 nucleotides matching TRBD1. The germline V gene has CDR1 SQVTM and CDR2 ANQGSEA. The CDR3 loop spans 12 amino acids. Trimming cost V 7 bases and J 3 bases; bases outside gene matches: 4. CDR3 in amino acids: CSATTGDYGYTF. CDR3 DNA sequence: TGCAGCGCAACGACAGGGGACTATGGCTACACCTTC.

This clonotype was recorded many times. The rearrangement uses TRBV29-1 and TRBJ2-1; the D gene is possibly TRBD2 (6 bases). Germline-derived CDR1 and CDR2 are SQVTM and ANQGSEA. Trimming stripped 8 bases from V and 2 bases from J, with 16 bases between. This CDR3 contains 14 residues. Here the CDR3 reads CSTQLGRTYNEQFF. In nucleotides, the CDR3 is TGCAGCACACAACTCGGGAGAACCTACAATGAGCAGTTCTTC.